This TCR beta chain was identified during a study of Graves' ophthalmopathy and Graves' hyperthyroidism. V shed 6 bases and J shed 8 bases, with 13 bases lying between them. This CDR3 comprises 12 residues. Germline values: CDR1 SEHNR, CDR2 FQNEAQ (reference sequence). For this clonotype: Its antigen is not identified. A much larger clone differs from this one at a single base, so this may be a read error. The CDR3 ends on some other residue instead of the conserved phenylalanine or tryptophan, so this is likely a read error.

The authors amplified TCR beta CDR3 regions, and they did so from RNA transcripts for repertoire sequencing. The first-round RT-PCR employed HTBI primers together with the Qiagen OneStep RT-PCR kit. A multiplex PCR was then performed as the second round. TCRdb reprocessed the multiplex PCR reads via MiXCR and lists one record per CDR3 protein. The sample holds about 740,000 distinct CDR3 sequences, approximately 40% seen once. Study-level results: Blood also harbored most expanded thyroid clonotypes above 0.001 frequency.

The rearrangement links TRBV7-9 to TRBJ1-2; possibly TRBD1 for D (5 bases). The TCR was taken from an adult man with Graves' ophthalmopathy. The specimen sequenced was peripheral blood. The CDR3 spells CASRGEGRGYTS. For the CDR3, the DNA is TGTGCCAGCAGGGGGGAGGGTCGAGGCTACACCTCC.